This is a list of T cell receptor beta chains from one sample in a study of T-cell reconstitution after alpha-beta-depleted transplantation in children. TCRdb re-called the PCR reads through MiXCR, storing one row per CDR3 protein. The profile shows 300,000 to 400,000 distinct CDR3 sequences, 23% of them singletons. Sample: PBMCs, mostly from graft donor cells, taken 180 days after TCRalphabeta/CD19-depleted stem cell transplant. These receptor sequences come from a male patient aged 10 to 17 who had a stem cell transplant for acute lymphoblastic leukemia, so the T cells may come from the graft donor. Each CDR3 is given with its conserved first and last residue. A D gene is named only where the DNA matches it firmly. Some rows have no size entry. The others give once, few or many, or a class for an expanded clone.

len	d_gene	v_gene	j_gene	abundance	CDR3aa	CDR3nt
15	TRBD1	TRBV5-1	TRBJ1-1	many	CASSPETGLNTEAFF	TGCGCCAGCAGCCCGGAGACAGGGCTGAACACTGAAGCTTTCTTT
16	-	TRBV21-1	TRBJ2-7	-	CASSKASSGRRGEQYF	TGTGCCAGCAGCAAAGCGTCTAGCGGGAGGAGGGGCGAGCAGTACTTC
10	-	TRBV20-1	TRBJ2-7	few	CSATHYEQYF	TGCAGTGCTACCCACTACGAGCAGTACTTC
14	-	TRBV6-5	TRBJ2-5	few	CASSYGGFVETQYF	TGTGCCAGCAGTTACGGGGGGTTTGTCGAGACCCAGTACTTC
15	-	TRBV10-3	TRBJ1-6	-	CAIRALGGYNSPLHF	TGTGCCATCAGGGCCCTGGGGGGCTATAATTCACCCCTCCACTTT
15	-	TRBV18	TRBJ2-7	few	CASSPWDGDFYEQYF	TGTGCCAGCTCACCTTGGGACGGTGACTTCTACGAGCAGTACTTC
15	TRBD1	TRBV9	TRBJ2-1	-	CASRPGQGTYNEQFF	TGTGCCAGCAGGCCGGGACAGGGAACCTACAATGAGCAGTTCTTC
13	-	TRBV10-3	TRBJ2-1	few	CAISAFPANEQFF	TGTGCCATTTCAGCCTTTCCAGCGAATGAGCAGTTCTTC
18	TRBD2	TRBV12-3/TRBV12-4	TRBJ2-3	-	CASSLVFRASGHMDTQYF	TGTGCCAGCAGTTTAGTTTTTAGGGCTAGCGGGCACATGGATACGCAGTATTTT
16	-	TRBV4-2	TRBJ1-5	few	CASSQDDRPSNQPQHF	TGTGCCAGCAGCCAAGATGACAGGCCTAGCAATCAGCCCCAGCATTTT
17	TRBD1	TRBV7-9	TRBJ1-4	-	CASSFPRDRGHNEKLFF	TGTGCCAGCAGCTTTCCCCGGGACAGGGGACATAATGAAAAACTGTTTTTT
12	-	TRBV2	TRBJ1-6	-	CASSILGSPLHF	TGTGCCAGCAGTATCCTAGGGTCACCCCTCCACTTT
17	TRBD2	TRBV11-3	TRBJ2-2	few	CASSLGGGQTNTGELFF	TGTGCCAGCAGCTTAGGGGGGGGTCAGACGAACACCGGGGAGCTGTTTTTT
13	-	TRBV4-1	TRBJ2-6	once	CASRGAASNVLTF	TGCGCCAGCAGAGGGGCGGCTTCCAACGTCCTGACTTTC
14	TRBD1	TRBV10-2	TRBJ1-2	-	CASNRDRGDYGYTF	TGCGCCAGCAATAGGGACAGGGGGGACTATGGCTACACCTTC
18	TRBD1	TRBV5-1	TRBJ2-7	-	CASSLVPGYSRGHYEQYF	TGCGCCAGCAGCTTGGTCCCGGGGTACTCCAGGGGGCACTACGAGCAGTACTTC
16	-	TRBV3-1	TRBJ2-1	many	CASSQRGPLSYNEQFF	TGTGCCAGCAGCCAGAGGGGACCGCTCTCCTACAATGAGCAGTTCTTC
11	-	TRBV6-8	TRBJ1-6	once	CASSYCGNLHF	TGTGCCAGCAGTTACTGCGGTAACCTCCACTTT
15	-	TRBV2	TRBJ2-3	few	CASSQLYWGTDTQYF	TGTGCCAGCAGTCAGCTTTACTGGGGCACAGATACGCAGTATTTT
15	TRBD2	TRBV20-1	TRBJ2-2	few	CSARGGPRASGELFF	TGCAGTGCTAGGGGAGGGCCCAGGGCTTCCGGGGAGCTGTTTTTT
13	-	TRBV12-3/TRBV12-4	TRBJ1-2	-	CASSLVMGYGYTF	TGTGCCAGCAGTTTAGTGATGGGTTATGGCTACACCTTC
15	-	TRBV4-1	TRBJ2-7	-	CASSQDETGSHEQYF	TGCGCCAGCAGCCAAGATGAGACAGGTAGCCACGAGCAGTACTTC
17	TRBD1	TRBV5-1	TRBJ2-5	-	CAGSYGLAGQGRETQYF	TGCGCCGGCAGTTATGGGCTGGCGGGACAGGGGAGAGAGACCCAGTACTTC
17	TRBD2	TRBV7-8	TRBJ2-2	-	CASSLGPAGGRAGELFF	TGTGCCAGCAGCTTAGGGCCAGCGGGAGGTCGGGCCGGGGAGCTGTTTTTT
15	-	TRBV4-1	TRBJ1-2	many	CASSQVGARRKGYTF	TGCGCCAGCAGCCAAGTGGGGGCGCGGAGGAAAGGCTACACCTTC
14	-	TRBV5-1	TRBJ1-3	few	CASSLGVDGNTIYF	TGCGCCAGCAGCTTAGGGGTTGATGGAAACACCATATATTTT
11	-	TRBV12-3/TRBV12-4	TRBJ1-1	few	CASSPGGKAFF	TGTGCCAGCAGCCCCGGAGGTAAAGCTTTCTTT
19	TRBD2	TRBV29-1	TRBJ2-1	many	CSVESFALAGESSYNEQFF	TGCAGCGTTGAAAGTTTTGCACTAGCGGGGGAGAGCTCCTACAATGAGCAGTTCTTC
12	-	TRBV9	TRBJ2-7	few	CASSGEGVEQYF	TGTGCCAGCAGCGGGGAAGGGGTCGAGCAGTACTTC
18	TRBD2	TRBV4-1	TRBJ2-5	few	CASSWFPHSGRAQETQYF	TGCGCCAGCAGCTGGTTTCCCCATAGCGGGAGGGCACAAGAGACCCAGTACTTC
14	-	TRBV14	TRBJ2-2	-	CASSHSGYTGELFF	TGTGCCAGCTCCCATAGCGGATACACCGGGGAGCTGTTTTTT
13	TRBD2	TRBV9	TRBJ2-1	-	CASSVQRGHEQFF	TGTGCCAGCAGCGTTCAGCGGGGCCATGAGCAGTTCTTC
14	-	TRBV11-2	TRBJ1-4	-	CASSLVGIGEKLFF	TGTGCCAGCAGCTTAGTAGGGATCGGAGAAAAACTGTTTTTT
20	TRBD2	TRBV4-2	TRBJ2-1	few	CASSHMKTSYGEGIYNEQFF	TGTGCCAGCAGCCATATGAAGACCAGTTACGGGGAGGGGATATACAATGAGCAGTTCTTC
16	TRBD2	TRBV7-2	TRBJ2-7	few	CASSLAVIAGPYEQYF	TGTGCCAGCAGCTTAGCCGTGATAGCGGGACCCTACGAGCAGTACTTC
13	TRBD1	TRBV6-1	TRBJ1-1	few	CASITGGFTEAFF	TGTGCCAGCATAACAGGGGGCTTCACTGAAGCTTTCTTT
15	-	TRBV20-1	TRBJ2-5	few	CSARAPSARQETQYF	TGCAGTGCAAGGGCCCCTTCGGCGAGGCAAGAGACCCAGTACTTC
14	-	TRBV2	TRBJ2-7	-	CPSLRVIRAYERYF	TGTCCCAGCCTTAGGGTTATAAGAGCCTACGAGCGGTACTTC
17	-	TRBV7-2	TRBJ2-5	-	CASSSLFGLPYQETQYF	TGTGCCAGCAGCTCCCTTTTTGGACTGCCGTACCAAGAGACCCAGTACTTC
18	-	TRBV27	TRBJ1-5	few	CASSFRRIPTAYNQPQHF	TGTGCCAGCAGTTTCCGACGCATACCGACAGCTTACAATCAGCCCCAGCATTTT
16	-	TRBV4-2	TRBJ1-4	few	CASSQEPQGMYEKLFF	TGTGCCAGCAGCCAAGAACCGCAGGGGATGTATGAAAAACTGTTTTTT
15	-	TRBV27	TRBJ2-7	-	CASSSPSFRADEQYF	TGTGCCAGCAGTTCCCCCTCCTTCAGGGCGGACGAGCAGTACTTC
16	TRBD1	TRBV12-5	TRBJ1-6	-	CASGRGQGAGLPPLHF	TGTGCTAGTGGCCGAGGACAGGGGGCCGGTCTCCCACCCCTCCACTTT
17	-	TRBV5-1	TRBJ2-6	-	CASSQGNRASGANVLTF	TGCGCCAGCAGCCAGGGGAACAGGGCTTCTGGGGCCAACGTCCTGACTTTC
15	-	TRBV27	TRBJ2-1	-	CASSLLRVYNNEQFF	TGTGCCAGCAGTTTATTGCGGGTCTACAACAATGAGCAGTTCTTC
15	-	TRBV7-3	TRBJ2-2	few	CASSFGGPNTGELFF	TGTGCCAGCAGCTTCGGGGGGCCGAACACCGGGGAGCTGTTTTTT
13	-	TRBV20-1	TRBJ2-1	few	CSAKRNVVREQFF	TGCAGTGCTAAGAGAAACGTCGTACGAGAGCAGTTCTTC
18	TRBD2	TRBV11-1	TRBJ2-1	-	CASSSTSGRLSSYNEQFF	TGTGCCAGCAGTTCGACTAGCGGGAGACTGAGCTCCTACAATGAGCAGTTCTTC
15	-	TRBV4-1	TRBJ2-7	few	CASSHPAAGIYEQYF	TGCGCCAGCAGCCATCCGGCGGCGGGGATCTACGAGCAGTACTTC
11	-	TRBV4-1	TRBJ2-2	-	CASTRSGELFF	TGCGCCAGCACCCGGTCCGGGGAGCTGTTTTTT
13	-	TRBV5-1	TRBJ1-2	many	CASSSQSNYGYTF	TGCGCCAGCAGCTCTCAGAGTAACTATGGCTACACCTTC
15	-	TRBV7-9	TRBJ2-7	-	CASSLGLAVTYEQYF	TGTGCCAGCAGCTTGGGGCTAGCAGTCACCTACGAGCAGTACTTC
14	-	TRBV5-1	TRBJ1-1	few	CASSSPVQNTEAFF	TGCGCCAGCAGCTCCCCGGTCCAAAACACTGAAGCTTTCTTT
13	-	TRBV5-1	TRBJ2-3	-	CASSLDHFGTQYF	TGCGCCAGCAGCTTGGACCACTTTGGTACGCAGTATTTT